Listed below are T cell receptor beta chains from one sample, sequenced in a study of CD8+ T cells in alopecia areata. TCRdb keeps only in-frame clones here, not all; method: immunoSEQ multiplex PCR. This sample has 150,000 to 200,000 clones, with 60% found just once. The sample was CD4+ T cells sorted from blood, taken at week 24, from a patient treated with tofacitinib. These receptors were obtained from a human donor with alopecia areata. Each CDR3 is given with its conserved first and last residue. A D gene is named only where the DNA matches it firmly. Clone size is not always given. Where it is, it says once, few, many or a class for expanded clones.

V gene,J gene,CDR3 length,D gene,clone size,CDR3 DNA,CDR3 protein
TRBV2,TRBJ2-3,12,.,.,TGTGCCAGCAGTGAAGGTCCCCATACGCAGTATTTT,CASSEGPHTQYF
TRBV7-2,TRBJ2-3,13,.,.,TGTGCCAGCAGCATAAATTTAGCGGATACGCAGTATTTT,CASSINLADTQYF
TRBV2,TRBJ2-7,12,.,once,TGTGCCAGCACCGGGGAGGCATACGAGCAGTACTTC,CASTGEAYEQYF
TRBV4-1,TRBJ1-5,13,.,.,TGCGCCAGCAGCCAAGATCTGGATCAGCCCCAGCATTTT,CASSQDLDQPQHF
TRBV2,TRBJ1-2,13,TRBD1,.,TGTGCCAGCTGGTCAGGGGGTAACTATGGCTACACCTTC,CASWSGGNYGYTF
TRBV30,TRBJ2-7,12,TRBD1,few,TGTGCCTCCGGGACAGGGGGCTACGAGCAGTACTTC,CASGTGGYEQYF
TRBV29-1,TRBJ1-5,14,TRBD1,.,TGCAGCGTTGGTGAGGGGGCTGGCAATCAGCCCCAGCATTTT,CSVGEGAGNQPQHF
TRBV6-5,TRBJ1-5,13,TRBD1,once,TGTGCCAGCAGCCGGGACAGGGTACAGCCCCAGCATTTT,CASSRDRVQPQHF
TRBV11-2,TRBJ2-5,14,.,.,TGTGCCAGCAGCTACCCCTCAAGGGGGGAGACCCAGTACTTC,CASSYPSRGETQYF
TRBV30,TRBJ2-2,13,.,.,TGTGCCTTAGACGGAAAAAACACCGGGGAGCTGTTTTTT,CALDGKNTGELFF
TRBV2,TRBJ1-2,13,.,.,TGTGCCAGCAAACCAGGGGACCCTACTGGCTACACCTTC,CASKPGDPTGYTF
TRBV29-1,TRBJ1-2,11,TRBD1,few,TGCAGCCAAAAACAGGGGGATGGCTACACCTTC,CSQKQGDGYTF
TRBV14,TRBJ2-1,16,TRBD2,few,TGTGCCAGCAGCCAAGCTTGGACTAGGTCCGTCAATGAGCAGTTCTTC,CASSQAWTRSVNEQFF
TRBV2,TRBJ1-2,16,TRBD1,.,TGTGCCAGCAGCCCACGACAGGGAATGTCTAACTATGGCTACACCTTC,CASSPRQGMSNYGYTF
TRBV6-1,TRBJ1-6,16,TRBD1,.,TGTGCCAGCAGTGAAGCACTCGGACAGGGCAATTCACCCCTCCACTTT,CASSEALGQGNSPLHF
TRBV5-1,TRBJ1-6,14,TRBD1,.,TGCGCCAGCAGCAAGGGACAGTACGATTCACCCCTCCACTTT,CASSKGQYDSPLHF
TRBV6-5,TRBJ1-1,14,TRBD1,.,TGTGCCAGCACCCGGGACAGGGTGAACACTGAAGCTTTCTTT,CASTRDRVNTEAFF
TRBV7-9,TRBJ1-1,15,.,.,TGTGCCAGCAGCTTATTTAGTACAGGGAACACTGAAGCTTTCTTT,CASSLFSTGNTEAFF
TRBV29-1,TRBJ1-1,13,.,.,TGCAGCGTTGTTCACAATCTGAACACTGAAGCTTTCTTT,CSVVHNLNTEAFF
TRBV6-5,TRBJ2-5,15,.,few,TGTGCCAGCAGTTACTCCAAGGGGGTTCAAGAGACCCAGTACTTC,CASSYSKGVQETQYF
TRBV4-3,TRBJ2-1,15,TRBD2,.,TGCGCCAGCAGCCAAGTACGCTTAGCGGGGGTTGAGCAGTTCTTC,CASSQVRLAGVEQFF
TRBV5-1,TRBJ1-1,13,.,few,TGCGCCAGCAGCTTGCTACTGAACACTGAAGCTTTCTTT,CASSLLLNTEAFF
TRBV5-1,TRBJ2-1,15,.,few,TGCGCCAGCAGCTTCAGACACGGAGTCAACAATGAGCAGTTCTTC,CASSFRHGVNNEQFF
TRBV5-6,TRBJ1-1,15,.,.,TGTGCCAGCAGCTTGGTTCGACTCCCGAACACTGAAGCTTTCTTT,CASSLVRLPNTEAFF
TRBV2,TRBJ2-5,15,TRBD2,.,TGTGCCAGCAGTTTCCCGCGGACTAGTCTCGAGACCCAGTACTTC,CASSFPRTSLETQYF
TRBV5-1,TRBJ2-7,14,.,.,TGCGCCAGCGCGAGCATTGGCAGAACCTACGAGCAGTACTTC,CASASIGRTYEQYF
TRBV9,TRBJ2-4,16,TRBD2,.,TGTGCCAGCAGCGTATCAACTAGCGGGGGAAAAAACATTCAGTACTTC,CASSVSTSGGKNIQYF
TRBV21-1,TRBJ1-1,18,.,.,TGTGCCAGCAGCACATGGCCCATATGGGGCGGTATGAACACTGAAGCTTTCTTT,CASSTWPIWGGMNTEAFF
TRBV12-5,TRBJ1-5,14,TRBD1,.,TGTGCTAGTGCCACAGGGGAAGCCAGTCAGCCCCAGCATTTT,CASATGEASQPQHF
TRBV6-6,TRBJ2-3,10,.,.,TGTGCCAGCAGTGCAGATACGCAGTATTTT,CASSADTQYF
TRBV30,TRBJ1-2,14,TRBD1,few,TGTGCCTGGAGTGTGACAGGGGCGTCGCGGGGCTACACCTTC,CAWSVTGASRGYTF
TRBV7-9,TRBJ2-4,11,.,.,TGTGCCAGCAGCTTGGGGAACATTCAGTACTTC,CASSLGNIQYF
TRBV27,TRBJ1-2,15,TRBD1,once,TGTGCCAGCAGTTCTGGGACAGGGAATAACTATGGCTACACCTTC,CASSSGTGNNYGYTF
TRBV30,TRBJ1-2,14,TRBD1,.,TGTGCCTGGAGTGCGACAGGGAGTCCCTATGGCTACACCTTC,CAWSATGSPYGYTF
TRBV18,TRBJ1-5,15,.,few,TGTGCCAGCTCACCACCGGGACGGGACAATCAGCCCCAGCATTTT,CASSPPGRDNQPQHF
TRBV18,TRBJ2-3,14,.,.,TGTGCCAGCTCACCAGGCGAGGGCATAGATACGCAGTATTTT,CASSPGEGIDTQYF
TRBV7-2,TRBJ2-1,15,.,few,TGTGCCAGCAGCTTAGGGGGGACCTCCTACAATGAGCAGTTCTTC,CASSLGGTSYNEQFF
TRBV5-1,TRBJ1-2,14,.,once,TGCGCCAGCACCTCGATTGCTTCAGCCAGGGATCAAACCTTC,CASTSIASARDQTF
TRBV7-2,TRBJ1-4,16,TRBD1,.,TGTGCCAGCAGCTCAACAGGGGGGGCAACTAATGAAAAACTGTTTTTT,CASSSTGGATNEKLFF
TRBV5-6,TRBJ1-5,14,.,.,TGTGCCAGCAGCTTGGGACAGGCGGATCAGCCCCAGCATTTT,CASSLGQADQPQHF
TRBV5-1,TRBJ2-1,17,.,.,TGCGCCAGCAGCTTGGACCCTGGACCGTCCAAGTGGAATGAGCAGTTCTTC,CASSLDPGPSKWNEQFF
TRBV10-1,TRBJ2-5,14,.,.,TGCGCCAGCAGTGCAAATGCCAACCAAGAGACCCAGTACTTC,CASSANANQETQYF